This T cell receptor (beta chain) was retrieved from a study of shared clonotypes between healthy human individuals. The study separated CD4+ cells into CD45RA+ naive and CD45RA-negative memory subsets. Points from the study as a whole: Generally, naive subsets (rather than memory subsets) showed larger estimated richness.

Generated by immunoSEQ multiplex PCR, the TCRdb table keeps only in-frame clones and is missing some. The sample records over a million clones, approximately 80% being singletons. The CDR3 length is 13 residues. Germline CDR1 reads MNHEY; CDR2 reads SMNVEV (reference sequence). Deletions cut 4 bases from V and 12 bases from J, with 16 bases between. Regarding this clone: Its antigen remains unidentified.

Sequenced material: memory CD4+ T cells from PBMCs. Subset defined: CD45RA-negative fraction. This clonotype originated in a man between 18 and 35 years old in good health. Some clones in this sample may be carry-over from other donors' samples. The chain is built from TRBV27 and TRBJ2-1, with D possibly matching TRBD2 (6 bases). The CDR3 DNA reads TGTGCCAGCAGTTGGGCCGGGGGAGTGGGGCAGTTCTTC. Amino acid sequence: CASSWAGGVGQFF.